A selection of T cell receptor beta chains follows, all from one sample in a study of blood T cell repertoires in COVID-19. Profiled with immunoSEQ multiplex PCR; TCRdb holds only in-frame clones, not every one. The table has about 43,000 clones, 65% to 85% seen once. Sequencing was done on a sample of peripheral blood. The receptor set was obtained from a man of 80 years or more in a cohort sampled during active COVID-19. Each CDR3 is given with its conserved first and last residue. The D gene is left open where the match is weak. Size tells how often a clone was seen (once, few, many) or the class of an expanded clone, and some rows leave it out.

d_call	clone_size	v_call	j_call	cdr3_aa	cdr3_nt
TRBD2	.	TRBV11-2	TRBJ2-5	CASSPRFPFAGGQETQYF	TGTGCCAGCAGCCCCAGGTTCCCGTTCGCGGGAGGGCAAGAGACCCAGTACTTC
.	.	TRBV10-3	TRBJ1-5	CAISPNPPDSNQPQHF	TGTGCCATCAGTCCTAACCCCCCGGACAGTAATCAGCCCCAGCATTTT
TRBD2	.	TRBV6-5	TRBJ2-7	CASERGGFYEQYF	TGTGCCAGCGAGCGGGGGGGATTTTACGAGCAGTACTTC
TRBD1	few	TRBV3-1/TRBV3-2	TRBJ1-2	CASSQEGFTGGWYYGYTF	TGTGCCAGCAGCCAAGAGGGATTCACAGGGGGCTGGTACTATGGCTACACCTTC
TRBD1	.	TRBV5-1	TRBJ2-6	CASSPTGPGANVLTF	TGCGCCAGCAGCCCGACAGGGCCAGGGGCCAACGTCCTGACTTTC
.	.	TRBV28	TRBJ1-6	CASSLPRAQGDYNSPLHF	TGTGCCAGCAGTTTACCCAGGGCACAGGGAGACTATAATTCACCCCTCCACTTT
.	.	TRBV5-1	TRBJ2-3	CASSSDTSSTDTQYF	TGCGCCAGCAGCTCGGACACATCGAGCACAGATACGCAGTATTTT
.	.	TRBV27	TRBJ1-2	CASRSDSNYGYTF	TGTGCCAGCCGATCCGACAGCAACTATGGCTACACCTTC
TRBD1	.	TRBV28	TRBJ1-2	CASSPGQGLSYGYTF	TGTGCCAGCAGCCCGGGACAGGGCCTTTCCTATGGCTACACCTTC
TRBD2	few	TRBV28	TRBJ2-2	CASSSSGRARTGELFF	TGTGCCAGCAGTAGCAGCGGGAGGGCCAGGACCGGGGAGCTGTTTTTT
.	.	TRBV5-1	TRBJ1-1	CASSDRGTNTEAFF	TGCGCCAGCAGCGACCGCGGGACGAACACTGAAGCTTTCTTT
.	.	TRBV28	TRBJ2-7	CASTRGLTYEQYF	TGTGCCAGCACCCGAGGTTTAACCTACGAGCAGTACTTC
.	.	TRBV27	TRBJ2-1	CASSLSSGGYNEQFF	TGTGCCAGCAGTTTATCGTCGGGCGGGTACAATGAGCAGTTCTTC
.	.	TRBV30	TRBJ2-7	CAWVRPDRGSYEQYF	TGTGCCTGGGTTCGTCCGGACAGAGGCTCCTACGAGCAGTACTTC
TRBD2	.	TRBV3-1/TRBV3-2	TRBJ2-7	CASSQAGGSYHEQYF	TGTGCCAGCAGCCAGGCGGGCGGGAGTTACCACGAGCAGTACTTC
.	.	TRBV5-1	TRBJ1-2	CASSLDGPDGYTF	TGCGCCAGCAGCTTGGATGGGCCTGATGGCTACACCTTC
TRBD2	.	TRBV5-4	TRBJ2-2	CASSPPRGSGRTGELFF	TGTGCCAGCAGCCCCCCCCGCGGGAGCGGTCGCACCGGGGAGCTGTTTTTT
TRBD1	.	TRBV7-9	TRBJ2-5	CASSFSQGAKETQYF	TGTGCCAGCAGCTTTTCTCAGGGGGCGAAGGAGACCCAGTACTTC
TRBD1	.	TRBV28	TRBJ2-3	CASSPPQGALEADTQYF	TGTGCCAGCAGTCCACCACAGGGGGCGCTGGAGGCAGATACGCAGTATTTT
TRBD2	.	TRBV18	TRBJ2-1	CASSPPASGDHNEQFF	TGTGCCAGCTCACCACCGGCTAGCGGGGACCACAATGAGCAGTTCTTC
TRBD2	.	TRBV6-2/TRBV6-3	TRBJ2-1	CASSYGELAGYNEQFF	TGTGCCAGCAGTTACGGGGAACTAGCGGGGTACAATGAGCAGTTCTTC
.	once	TRBV6-1	TRBJ2-4	CASSEAIRTGIGAKNIQYF	TGTGCCAGCAGTGAAGCTATACGAACAGGGATTGGCGCCAAAAACATTCAGTACTTC
TRBD1	.	TRBV2	TRBJ1-2	CASCDYRQGYGYTF	TGTGCCAGCTGTGATTACCGACAGGGCTATGGCTACACCTTC
TRBD1	.	TRBV5-1	TRBJ1-3	CASRPDRGGSGNTIYF	TGCGCCAGCAGACCGGACAGGGGGGGATCTGGAAACACCATATATTTT
TRBD2	.	TRBV5-4	TRBJ2-3	CASTPRLAGSTDTQYF	TGTGCCAGCACCCCTCGACTAGCGGGGAGCACAGATACGCAGTATTTT
.	.	TRBV5-5	TRBJ2-7	CASSREPVSYEQYF	TGTGCCAGCAGCCGAGAACCCGTCTCCTACGAGCAGTACTTC
.	.	TRBV9	TRBJ2-2	CASSVDIAANTGELFF	TGTGCCAGCAGCGTAGATATAGCTGCGAACACCGGGGAGCTGTTTTTT
TRBD1	.	TRBV28	TRBJ1-3	CASNRGSGNTIYF	TGTGCCAGCAACAGGGGCTCTGGAAACACCATATATTTT
.	.	TRBV18	TRBJ2-1	CASSTKQGNEQFF	TGTGCCAGCTCAACGAAACAGGGAAATGAGCAGTTCTTC
.	.	TRBV7-2	TRBJ2-7	CASSPRYEQYF	TGTGCCAGCAGCCCCCGGTACGAGCAGTACTTC
TRBD1	.	TRBV7-8	TRBJ2-5	CASSQEVPWTGYRETQYF	TGTGCCAGCAGCCAGGAGGTTCCCTGGACAGGGTATCGGGAGACCCAGTACTTC
TRBD2	.	TRBV5-1	TRBJ2-1	CASSYLAAGSYNEQFF	TGCGCCAGCAGCTACCTAGCGGCGGGCTCCTACAATGAGCAGTTCTTC
TRBD1	.	TRBV11-1	TRBJ2-1	CASSFSTGPNEQFF	TGTGCCAGCAGCTTTTCGACAGGGCCCAATGAGCAGTTCTTC
TRBD2	.	TRBV7-2	TRBJ2-5	CASSEGTSGGQETQYF	TGTGCCAGCAGCGAAGGGACTAGCGGGGGGCAGGAGACCCAGTACTTC
TRBD1	few	TRBV5-4	TRBJ1-1	CASSGGQGGNTEAFF	TGTGCCAGCAGCGGGGGACAGGGAGGAAACACTGAAGCTTTCTTT
TRBD2	.	TRBV18	TRBJ2-2	CASSHSTSGRGASTGELFF	TGTGCCAGCTCACATTCGACTAGCGGGAGAGGCGCGAGCACCGGGGAGCTGTTTTTT
.	.	TRBV18	TRBJ1-2	CASSPLGKTGNYGYTF	TGTGCCAGCTCACCTCTGGGCAAAACAGGGAACTATGGCTACACCTTC
TRBD1	.	TRBV6-5	TRBJ1-5	CATTWTGVGQPQHF	TGTGCCACCACTTGGACAGGGGTCGGACAGCCCCAGCATTTT
TRBD2	.	TRBV10-3	TRBJ2-3	CAINEGLAEPTDTQYF	TGTGCCATCAATGAAGGACTAGCGGAACCCACAGATACGCAGTATTTT
TRBD2	.	TRBV15	TRBJ2-3	CATSRDRDSGGRGDTQYF	TGTGCCACCAGCAGAGATCGGGATAGCGGGGGAAGGGGGGATACGCAGTATTTT
.	.	TRBV19	TRBJ2-2	CASSIRGGGELFF	TGTGCCAGTAGTATACGGGGAGGCGGGGAGCTGTTTTTT
.	.	TRBV6-5	TRBJ1-3	CASSYSGIRGGNTIYF	TGTGCCAGCAGTTACTCTGGTATAAGGGGTGGAAACACCATATATTTT
TRBD1	.	TRBV19	TRBJ1-5	CASSMGTVQYNQPQHF	TGTGCCAGTAGTATGGGGACAGTTCAATACAATCAGCCCCAGCATTTT
.	.	TRBV20-1	TRBJ2-3	CSAERTDTQYF	TGCAGTGCGGAGCGTACAGATACGCAGTATTTT
TRBD1	.	TRBV11-3	TRBJ2-2	CASSSRGSGELFF	TGTGCCAGCAGCTCCAGGGGGTCCGGGGAGCTGTTTTTT
.	.	TRBV15	TRBJ2-2	CATSRDKLGELFF	TGTGCCACCAGCAGAGATAAACTCGGGGAGCTGTTTTTT
TRBD2	.	TRBV28	TRBJ2-3	CASRRPTSGYTDTQYF	TGTGCCAGCAGGAGGCCGACTAGCGGTTACACAGATACGCAGTATTTT
TRBD2	few	TRBV19	TRBJ2-1	CATGRGGSRNEQFF	TGTGCCACGGGTCGGGGCGGGAGTCGTAATGAGCAGTTCTTC